These 26 T cell receptor beta chains were all obtained from the same sample, sequenced in a study of blood T cell repertoires in COVID-19. TCRdb keeps only in-frame clones here, not all; method: immunoSEQ multiplex PCR. The sample has about 210,000 clones; 89% are singletons. The sequenced sample consisted of peripheral blood. The source of these receptors is a middle-aged woman with acute or convalescent COVID-19.

The CDR3 loop reads CASSSGGTGNTIYF. The CDR3 region has the DNA TGCGCCAGCAGCTCAGGGGGAACTGGAAACACCATATATTTT. The chain employs TRBV5-1 and TRBJ1-3; 7 nucleotides line up with TRBD1. The V gene's germline CDR1 is SGHRS and CDR2 YFSETQ. The CDR3 has 14 residues. V shed 3 bases, J shed 2 bases, and the junction held 2 bases outside the gene matches.

V usage is TRBV5-1 and J usage is TRBJ2-4, with D maybe TRBD2 (7 bases). The CDR3 is made up of 16 amino acids. With 4 bases removed from V and 3 bases from J, the gap between germline ends came to 17 bases. CDR1 SGHRS and CDR2 YFSETQ come from the germline V gene. The CDR3 sequence: CASSITGTGGKNIQYF. In DNA, the CDR3 is TGCGCCAGCAGCATAACAGGGACGGGGGGCAAAAACATTCAGTACTTC.

The rearrangement uses TRBV11-2 and TRBJ1-4; D call uncertain. CDR3 length: 15 amino acids. CDR1 and CDR2 (germline): SGHAT, FQNNGV. Trimming took 3 bases from V and 7 from J, leaving 15 bases between them. CDR3 sequence reads: CASSLFLGESEKLFF. For the CDR3, the DNA is TGTGCCAGCAGCTTGTTCTTGGGCGAGAGTGAAAAACTGTTTTTT.

V gene TRBV11-3 combines with J gene TRBJ2-5, with 8 bases lining up with TRBD1. V lost 5 bases and J lost 5; bases outside the gene matches: 7. Per germline, CDR1 SGHNT and CDR2 YENEEA. The CDR3 totals 14 residues. The CDR3 DNA follows: TGTGCCAGCAGCCTAAGGACAGGGTCCGAGACCCAGTACTTC. Amino acid sequence: CASSLRTGSETQYF.

The V gene is TRBV5-1, the J gene TRBJ2-1; possibly TRBD1 for D (5 bases). Germline V gene lookup returns CDR1 SGHRS and CDR2 YFSETQ. The CDR3 has 16 residues. The V end lost 0 bases, the J end lost 0 bases, and 10 bases lay between the germline ends. Here the CDR3 DNA reads TGCGCCAGCAGCTTGGAGTCAGGGAACTCCTACAATGAGCAGTTCTTC. As protein: CASSLESGNSYNEQFF.

The chain employs TRBV18 and TRBJ2-1; 8 bases map to TRBD2. From germline, CDR1 is KGHSH and CDR2 LQKENI. The junction had 3 bases not matched to a gene; V was cut back by 4 bases and J by 4 bases. The CDR3 totals 14 residues. This CDR3 reads CASSLGGAYNEQFF. CDR3 bases: TGTGCCAGCTCACTCGGGGGGGCATACAATGAGCAGTTCTTC.

CDR3 nucleotide sequence: TGTGCCAGCAGTTACAACGGACAGCTGAACACTGAAGCTTTCTTT. It codes for CASSYNGQLNTEAFF. This chain connects TRBV6-6 to TRBJ1-1, with D perhaps matching TRBD1 (6 bases). With 2 bases removed from V and 0 bases from J, the gap between germline ends came to 10 bases. The CDR3 has 15 amino acids. Looked up from germline, CDR1 is MNHNY and CDR2 is SVGAGI (reference sequence).

The chain joins TRBV2 to TRBJ2-5; 13 bases fit TRBD2. Trimming at V came to 4 bases and at J to 1 base, leaving 3 bases not matched to a gene. The CDR3 loop spans 16 amino acids. Germline CDR1 and CDR2: SNHLY and FYNNEI. The CDR3 loop reads CASSVGLAGVQETQYF. In nucleotides, the CDR3 is TGTGCCAGCAGTGTTGGACTAGCGGGGGTCCAAGAGACCCAGTACTTC.

The V and J genes are TRBV9 and TRBJ2-1; no clear D gene. V gave up 0 bases and J gave up 9 bases, with 13 bases separating them. The CDR3 runs 14 residues. Germline V lookup: CDR1 SGDLS, CDR2 YYNGEE. The CDR3 nucleotides are TGTGCCAGCAGCGTAGAGGCCGAGGCGAGTGAGCAGTTCTTC. Its protein product is CASSVEAEASEQFF.

The V and J genes are TRBV5-8 and TRBJ1-5, with a possible D match to TRBD1 (6 bases). There are 14 residues in the CDR3. V was shortened by 0 bases and J by 3 bases, with 7 bases between the two germline ends. Germline V gene lookup returns CDR1 SGHTS and CDR2 YDEGEE. For the CDR3, the DNA is TGTGCCAGCAGCTTGGGGGACAACAATCAGCCCCAGCATTTT. Encoded protein: CASSLGDNNQPQHF.

The rearrangement links TRBV25-1 to TRBJ1-2, with TRBD1 identical over 12 bases. J gave up 2 bases and V 1 base, and 5 bases lay outside the gene matches. Germline values: CDR1 MGHDK, CDR2 SYGVNS. The CDR3 loop spans 17 amino acids. Here the CDR3 reads CASSEWGQGARNYGYTF. The CDR3 coding sequence is TGTGCCAGCAGTGAATGGGGACAGGGGGCGCGAAACTATGGCTACACCTTC.

The chain carries TRBV12-3 or TRBV12-4 and TRBJ2-5, with D unresolved. V gave up 5 bases and J gave up 7 bases, with 8 bases separating them. This CDR3 spans 11 amino acids. This chain's CDR3 is CASSPSTTQYF. The CDR3 DNA reads TGTGCCAGCAGTCCCAGTACGACCCAGTACTTC.

The genes are TRBV6-5 and TRBJ2-2, with TRBD2 identical over 11 bases. V was pared by 6 bases and J by 4 bases, with 4 bases of the junction left unmatched. The CDR3 length is 15 residues. Germline V gene data show CDR1 as MNHEY and CDR2 as SVGAGI. CDR3 coding DNA: TGTGCCAGCAGGGGGCTAGCGGGGGGCACCGGGGAGCTGTTTTTT. Translated, it gives CASRGLAGGTGELFF.

The chain recombines TRBV30 with TRBJ1-1; no clear D gene. Germline-derived CDR1 and CDR2 are GTSNPN and SVGIG (reference sequence). The CDR3 is 11 residues long. The V and J ends lost 0 bases and 10 bases respectively, with 9 bases between them. The CDR3 DNA follows: TGTGCCTGGAGTGTACAGTTAGGAGCTTTCTTT. It yields the protein CAWSVQLGAFF.

This clone occurred once. The genes are TRBV6-5 and TRBJ1-2, with TRBD1 matching over 9 bases. CDR3 size: 14 residues. V lost 2 bases to trimming and J lost 6 bases; unmatched junction nucleotides: 4. Germline CDR1 MNHEY, CDR2 SVGAGI. DNA for the CDR3: TGTGCCAGCAGTTACGTCGGACAGGGGCATGGCTACACCTTC. Encoded protein: CASSYVGQGHGYTF.

V is TRBV10-3 and J is TRBJ2-3, with 14 bases that match TRBD2. V lost 6 bases and J lost 4; bases outside the gene matches: 3. Germline CDR1 ENHRY, CDR2 SYGVKD. The CDR3 length is 15 residues. The CDR3 coding sequence is TGTGCCATCAGGACTAGCGGGGGGGCAGCAGATACGCAGTATTTT. Amino acid sequence: CAIRTSGGAADTQYF.

The sample holds one count of this clone. In DNA form, the CDR3 reads TGTGCCAGCAGCCCGGAGGACGGACGCAGGAACACTGAAGCTTTCTTT. Its protein is CASSPEDGRRNTEAFF. The chain links TRBV5-6 to TRBJ1-1; D not certain. V was clipped by 4 bases and J by 1 base, with 17 bases between them. Germline V gene lookup returns CDR1 SGHDT and CDR2 YYEEEE. The CDR3 runs 16 residues.

The chain couples TRBV12-3 or TRBV12-4 to TRBJ2-4; 9 bases align to TRBD1. J was trimmed by 5 bases and V by 7 bases; bases with no gene match: 3. The CDR3 covers 13 residues. The CDR3 sequence: CASTRTGENIQYF. Here the CDR3 DNA reads TGTGCCAGCACCCGGACAGGGGAAAACATTCAGTACTTC.

This sequence joins TRBV7-8 and TRBJ2-5, with D unclear. Germline-derived CDR1 and CDR2 are SGHVS and FQNEAQ. V was pared by 5 bases and J by 5 bases, with 9 bases between. The CDR3 has 12 residues. Here the CDR3 reads CASSPPGETQYF. The CDR3 DNA sequence: TGTGCCAGCAGCCCACCCGGTGAGACCCAGTACTTC.

This clone appeared a single time. V and J are TRBV14 and TRBJ2-5, with 10 bases lining up with TRBD1. Germline V CDR1 and CDR2: SGHDN, FVKESK. The CDR3 is made up of 18 amino acids. The ends lost 0 bases at V and 5 bases at J; junction bases unmatched: 12. CDR3 coding DNA: TGTGCCAGCAGCCAAGATCGGGCGGGACAGGGGAGGTTGGAGACCCAGTACTTC. It encodes CASSQDRAGQGRLETQYF.

The chain recombines TRBV18 with TRBJ2-5, with D maybe TRBD1 (6 bases). This CDR3 is 15 amino acids long. The ends were cut back, 2 bases at V and 1 base at J, with 11 bases in the middle. CDR1 and CDR2 from the germline V gene are KGHSH and LQKENI. CDR3 sequence: CASSPIGGSQETQYF. CDR3 in DNA: TGTGCCAGCTCACCAATAGGGGGAAGCCAAGAGACCCAGTACTTC.

The chain has TRBV6-1 and TRBJ1-5; D call uncertain. V shed 1 base and J shed 0 bases, with 7 bases lying between them. Germline V gene sequence: CDR1 MNHNS, CDR2 SASEGT. The CDR3 sequence is 15 residues long. In DNA form, the CDR3 reads TGTGCCAGCAGTGAAGTCCCTTATAGCAATCAGCCCCAGCATTTT. As protein: CASSEVPYSNQPQHF.

The chain joins TRBV5-1 to TRBJ1-1; D ambiguous. The CDR3 covers 13 residues. Trimming shortened V by 3 bases and J by 1 base, and 7 bases separated the two germline ends. Germline lookup yields CDR1 SGHRS and CDR2 YFSETQ. CDR3 nucleotide sequence: TGCGCCAGCAGCTCTAGGTGGAACACTGAAGCTTTCTTT. This codes for CASSSRWNTEAFF.

The V call is TRBV29-1, the J call TRBJ1-1; D gene ambiguous. Trimming removed 5 bases from V and 3 bases from J, with 25 bases in between. Germline lookup yields CDR1 SQVTM and CDR2 ANQGSEA. The CDR3 length is 17 residues. DNA for the CDR3: TGCAGCGTTAACGGAGGAACCACCTTAGCCGTGGACACTGAAGCTTTCTTT. Its translation is CSVNGGTTLAVDTEAFF.

The chain recombines TRBV7-9 with TRBJ2-2, with TRBD2 matching 8 bases. Germline-derived CDR1 and CDR2 are SEHNR and FQNEAQ (reference sequence). The CDR3 extends over 16 amino acids. Trimming removed 6 bases from V and 2 bases from J; junction bases left unmatched: 8. The CDR3 DNA reads TGTGCCAGCAGACACTTTACTAGCGGTAACACCGGGGAGCTGTTTTTT. Translation gives CASRHFTSGNTGELFF.

The CDR3 here is CASSYAGGLSGNTIYF. CDR3 sequence (DNA): TGTGCCAGCAGTTATGCGGGGGGACTCTCTGGAAACACCATATATTTT. V gene TRBV9 combines with J gene TRBJ1-3; a weak D match, TRBD1 (5 bases). Germline assignment: CDR1 SGDLS and CDR2 YYNGEE. The CDR3 covers 16 residues. Trimming shortened V by 5 bases and J by 0 bases, and 15 bases separated the two germline ends.